The clone carrying this T cell receptor beta chain was seen a handful of times. The record originates from a study of control samples from healthy donors and cancer patients. Germline CDR1 is GTSNPN and CDR2 is SVGIG (reference sequence). V was clipped by 5 bases and J by 5 bases; unmatched bases: 8. The CDR3 length is 13 residues. The table came from immunoSEQ multiplex PCR; TCRdb's copy has only in-frame clones and leaves some out. The repertoire holds 90,000 to 110,000 clones, with about 89% as singletons. Sequenced sample: blood. The clonotype originates from a woman aged 45-59 years in good health. The chain couples TRBV30 to TRBJ1-2, with 7 positions matching TRBD1. The CDR3, as DNA: TGTGCCTGGCGTGACAGGGTAAAATATGGCTACACCTTC. Amino acids: CAWRDRVKYGYTF. Complete variable domain (other parts from reference TRBV30 and TRBJ1-2): SQTIHQWPATLVQPVGSPLSLECTVEGTSNPNLYWYRQAAGRGLQLLFYSVGIGQISSEVPQNLSASRPQDRQFILSSKKLLLSDSGFYLCAWRDRVKYGYTFGSGTRLTVV.